Listed below are T cell receptor beta chains from one sample, sequenced in a study of blood T cell repertoires in COVID-19. The data were produced by immunoSEQ multiplex PCR, yet TCRdb's version contains in-frame clones alone and is incomplete. Among about 140,000 clones listed, approximately 88% were seen once. Sequenced material: PBMCs or T cells enriched from blood (not recorded which). Receptors originate from a man aged 35-49 years with acute COVID-19. Both conserved end residues are part of each CDR3. Fields, in order: clone size, D gene, V gene, J gene, CDR3 DNA, CDR3 protein. A D gene is named only where the DNA matches it firmly. Only some rows state a clone size, as once, few, many or a class for expanded clones.

.	.	TRBV14	TRBJ2-1	TGTGCCAGCAGCCCTCTTATCCTAAATGAGCAGTTCTTC	CASSPLILNEQFF
.	.	TRBV9	TRBJ2-3	TGTGCCAGCAGCGTGGGCACCTACACAGATACGCAGTATTTT	CASSVGTYTDTQYF
.	TRBD2	TRBV7-2	TRBJ2-1	TGTGCCAGCAGCATACGCAGTGCGGGAGGATATGAGCAGTTCTTC	CASSIRSAGGYEQFF
.	.	TRBV7-2	TRBJ2-3	TGTGCCAGCAGCTTAGGCGGACAGCCGAGCACAGATACGCAGTATTTT	CASSLGGQPSTDTQYF
.	.	TRBV14	TRBJ2-5	TGTGCCAGCAGCCACACGGGGGAGACCCAGTACTTC	CASSHTGETQYF
once	TRBD2	TRBV4-3	TRBJ2-7	TGCGCCAGCAGCCTAGCGGGACCAATAGACGAGCAGTACTTC	CASSLAGPIDEQYF
.	.	TRBV11-2	TRBJ1-5	TGTGCCAGCAGCCCCGGTAGGGGCGGCAATCAGCCCCAGCATTTT	CASSPGRGGNQPQHF
.	TRBD1	TRBV27	TRBJ1-2	TGTGCCAGCAGTTTAGCCCGGGACAGGGCCTATGGCTACACCTTC	CASSLARDRAYGYTF
.	TRBD1	TRBV25-1	TRBJ1-1	TGTGCCAGCACAAAAGGGGGCAGCGAACACACTGAAGCTTTCTTT	CASTKGGSEHTEAFF
once	.	TRBV5-4	TRBJ1-1	TGTGCCAGCAGCCGTAAGGGGGGGGTGAACACTGAAGCTTTCTTT	CASSRKGGVNTEAFF
once	TRBD1	TRBV4-1	TRBJ2-7	TGCGCCAGCAGCCAACAACAGGGGGCTACCTACGAGCAGTACTTC	CASSQQQGATYEQYF
.	TRBD2	TRBV6-5	TRBJ2-1	TGTGCCAGCGCAACGGGGGGGAGAGGTAGGAATGAGCAGTTCTTC	CASATGGRGRNEQFF
.	.	TRBV10-3	TRBJ1-1	TGTGCCACCCAATCGACAGTCTCTCTCCCCGTGAACACTGAAGCTTTCTTT	CATQSTVSLPVNTEAFF
.	.	TRBV5-1	TRBJ2-3	TGCGCCAGCAGCTTGGTACAGGGAATTACAGATACGCAGTATTTT	CASSLVQGITDTQYF
.	.	TRBV7-8	TRBJ2-2	TGTGCCAGCAGCTTAGGCAGGGAGGCCGGGGAGCTGTTTTTT	CASSLGREAGELFF
.	.	TRBV4-1	TRBJ1-5	TGCGCCAGCAGCCCCCATCAGGGTGGCAGACCCCAGCATTTT	CASSPHQGGRPQHF
.	.	TRBV18	TRBJ2-2	TGTGCCAGCTCACGTGAGGGCGGTGGATACGGGGAGCTGTTTTTT	CASSREGGGYGELFF
.	.	TRBV9	TRBJ1-2	TGTGCCAGCAGCGAAGGACACGGGCGAAATGGCTACACCTTC	CASSEGHGRNGYTF
.	.	TRBV6-5	TRBJ1-1	TGTGCCAGCAATAGGGGCACTGAAGCTTTCTTT	CASNRGTEAFF
few	.	TRBV7-9	TRBJ2-1	TGTGCCAGCACCCCTTTGCGAGTCTTCGATGAGCAGTTCTTC	CASTPLRVFDEQFF
.	.	TRBV7-2	TRBJ2-5	TGTGCCAGCAGCTTGAGCTCGTGGGAGACCCAGTACTTC	CASSLSSWETQYF
.	.	TRBV5-1	TRBJ2-1	TGCGCCAGCAGCTTGGCCGTAGCAGGGGAGTACAATGAGCAGTTCTTC	CASSLAVAGEYNEQFF
.	.	TRBV29-1	TRBJ2-7	TGCAGCGTCGTAGCGGAAGCCTACGAGCAGTACTTC	CSVVAEAYEQYF
.	TRBD1	TRBV27	TRBJ2-7	TGTGCCAGCAGCCCCCAAGGCGGGACAGGGGTTCGGGAGCAGTACTTC	CASSPQGGTGVREQYF
.	TRBD1	TRBV7-9	TRBJ2-5	TGTGCCAGCAGCTTGACAGGGGCCGTGGGACAAGAGACCCAGTACTTC	CASSLTGAVGQETQYF
.	.	TRBV3-1/TRBV3-2	TRBJ2-3	TGTGCCAGCAGCCAGAGCGGTGCGGATACGCAGTATTTT	CASSQSGADTQYF
.	.	TRBV27	TRBJ2-1	TGTGCCAGCAGTGGGGGACTCTTCAATGAGCAGTTCTTC	CASSGGLFNEQFF
.	.	TRBV6-5	TRBJ1-2	TGTGCCAGCAGACCACAGGCTTTCTATGGCTACACCTTC	CASRPQAFYGYTF
.	TRBD1	TRBV11-2	TRBJ2-7	TGTGCCAGCAGCTCAGCATCCACAGGGGACACTAGCTCCTACGAGCAGTACTTC	CASSSASTGDTSSYEQYF
.	.	TRBV11-2	TRBJ1-1	TGTGCCAGCAGCCAACCCCCTGGGGGGGGGCCTTACACTGAAGCTTTCTTT	CASSQPPGGGPYTEAFF
.	TRBD1	TRBV11-3	TRBJ2-2	TGTGCCAGCAGCCTGGGACAGGGCTACACCGGGGAGCTGTTTTTT	CASSLGQGYTGELFF
.	.	TRBV6-2/TRBV6-3	TRBJ1-2	TGTGCCAGCAGTTTGACAGCTAACTATGGCTACACCTTC	CASSLTANYGYTF
.	.	TRBV9	TRBJ2-3	TGTGCCAGCAGCGTAGTTTATCCAGACCCCCGGGACACAGATACGCAGTATTTT	CASSVVYPDPRDTDTQYF
.	.	TRBV30	TRBJ2-3	TGTGCCTGGAGTGAAGGCAGACACACAGATACGCAGTATTTT	CAWSEGRHTDTQYF
.	TRBD2	TRBV9	TRBJ2-1	TGTGCCAGCAGCGTAGTGCTAGCGGTACCGACCTACAATGAGCAGTTCTTC	CASSVVLAVPTYNEQFF
.	.	TRBV10-2	TRBJ2-7	TGCGCCAGCAGCCAGGACGGGAACTCCTACGAGCAGTACTTC	CASSQDGNSYEQYF
.	.	TRBV7-9	TRBJ1-2	TGTGCCAGCAGCAGCGGAGGGAACAGGACGCTATATGGCTACACCTTC	CASSSGGNRTLYGYTF
.	.	TRBV6-5	TRBJ2-7	TGTGCCAGCACCCGGAAACCAGCATCAGGCGAGCAGTACTTC	CASTRKPASGEQYF
.	TRBD2	TRBV5-4	TRBJ2-1	TGTGCCAGCAGCCCGGGAGGGCGCGCCCGGAATGAGCAGTTCTTC	CASSPGGRARNEQFF
.	.	TRBV7-9	TRBJ1-1	TGTGCCAGCAGCTTAGTTAGCGAACCTGAAGCTTTCTTT	CASSLVSEPEAFF
few	TRBD1	TRBV9	TRBJ1-1	TGTGCCAGCAGCGTAGGAGGGGGCGCAATTGAAGCTTTCTTT	CASSVGGGAIEAFF
.	.	TRBV27	TRBJ1-1	TGTGCCAGCAGTTTATCGAGGCGGGGACACACTGAAGCTTTCTTT	CASSLSRRGHTEAFF
.	TRBD2	TRBV9	TRBJ2-1	TGTGCCAGCAGCGTAGACGTATCGGGGGGGCTGAATGAGCAGTTCTTC	CASSVDVSGGLNEQFF
.	TRBD1	TRBV6-1	TRBJ1-1	TGTGCCAGCAGTGAAGGAGAGGACAGGCTTGAAGCTTTCTTT	CASSEGEDRLEAFF
.	TRBD1	TRBV14	TRBJ1-1	TGTGCCAGCAGCCGACAGGGTTTGGTGAACACTGAAGCTTTCTTT	CASSRQGLVNTEAFF
.	TRBD1	TRBV5-1	TRBJ2-7	TGCGCCAGCAGCGCGGGACAGGGGGCGGGGGAGCAGTACTTC	CASSAGQGAGEQYF
.	.	TRBV20-1	TRBJ1-2	TGCAGTGCTAGAGATCTTGGCTACACCTTC	CSARDLGYTF
.	.	TRBV12-1	TRBJ2-3	TGTGCCAGCAGCTCTTGCCAGCAGGGACTGGATACGCAGTATTTT	CASSSCQQGLDTQYF
.	TRBD1	TRBV7-9	TRBJ1-4	TGTGCCAGCAGCGGGACAGCAACTAATGAAAAACTGTTTTTT	CASSGTATNEKLFF
.	.	TRBV6-5	TRBJ1-4	TGTGCCAGCATAGCTATGGGGGGGGTTGAAAAACTGTTTTTT	CASIAMGGVEKLFF